A single TCR beta chain is shown here with its context. The antigen is undetermined. The data originate from a study of glioma-infiltrating T cells after dendritic cell vaccination. Across the study: Autologous tumor lysate was loaded overnight onto monocyte-derived dendritic cells grown about seven days with IL-4 and GM-CSF. Study-wide points: The cohort had few patients with full blood and tumor sets.

The time point here: after dendritic cell vaccination, including at tumor progression/relapse. Selection required adequate fresh-frozen tumor tissue plus more than two years' survival data. All glioblastoma patients lacked an isocitrate dehydrogenase mutation. Sequencing was performed with immunoSEQ multiplex PCR; in TCRdb, only in-frame clones are kept and a portion is missing. The sample has 50,000 to 60,000 clones, about four fifths seen once; the top ten hold less than 20%. V dropped 0 bases and J dropped 4 bases, with 21 bases sitting between them. Germline lookup yields CDR1 MGHRA and CDR2 YSYEKL. The CDR3 is 18 residues long.

The clonotype comes from a human donor with glioblastoma. The rearrangement links TRBV4-1 to TRBJ1-2, with D possibly matching TRBD1 (6 bases). Sequencing used blood, obtained after dendritic cell vaccination. The CDR3 DNA reads as TGCGCCAGCAGCCAAGATCGTAGGACAGACAGCGTCTTCTATGGCTACACCTTC. This codes for CASSQDRRTDSVFYGYTF.